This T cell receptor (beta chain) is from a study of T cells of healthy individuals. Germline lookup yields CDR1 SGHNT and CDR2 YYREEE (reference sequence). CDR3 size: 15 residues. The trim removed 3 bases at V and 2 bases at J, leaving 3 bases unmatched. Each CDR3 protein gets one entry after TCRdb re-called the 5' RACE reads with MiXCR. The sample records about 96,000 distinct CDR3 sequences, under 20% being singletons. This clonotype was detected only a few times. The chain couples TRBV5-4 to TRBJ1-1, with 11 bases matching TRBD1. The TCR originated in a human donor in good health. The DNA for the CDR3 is TGTGCCAGCAGCTGGAGGACAGGGGGCAACACTGAAGCTTTCTTT. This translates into CASSWRTGGNTEAFF.